Shown below are 3 T cell receptor beta chains from a single sample sequenced in a study of cytomegalovirus exposure and HLA in healthy donors. It was with 60 Vbeta and 13 Jbeta primers that the PCR ran. Only in-frame clones appear in the TCRdb table, and some are missing; sequencing was by immunoSEQ multiplex PCR. The sample has some 150,000 clones, and its top ten clones hold around 2.4%. Sequenced sample: PBMCs. These receptors were collected from a woman aged 18-29 years in good health and CMV-seronegative.

The chain has TRBV29-1 and TRBJ1-2; D remains ambiguous. The CDR3 has 12 residues. Germline V CDR1 and CDR2: SQVTM, ANQGSEA. V was cut by 7 bases and J by 4 bases, with 13 bases left in between. CDR3 nucleotide sequence: TGCAGCGCCTCGTCAGCTAGCTATGGCTACACCTTC. Protein product: CSASSASYGYTF.

This chain joins TRBV11-2 and TRBJ2-3, with a weak D call TRBD2 (5 bases). This CDR3 region has 14 residues. In germline, CDR1 is SGHAT, CDR2 FQNNGV. The V end was cut by 8 bases, the J end by 6 bases, with 18 bases between. The CDR3 bases are TGTGCCAGCCCGGGGAAGAAAGGGTTCGATACGCAGTATTTT. As protein: CASPGKKGFDTQYF.

V and J are TRBV9 and TRBJ1-1; D is undetermined. V shed 4 bases and J shed 0 bases, with 7 bases lying between them. The CDR3 runs 13 residues. Germline CDR1 reads SGDLS; CDR2 reads YYNGEE. DNA for the CDR3: TGTGCCAGCAGCTCGAACATGAACACTGAAGCTTTCTTT. Its protein is CASSSNMNTEAFF.